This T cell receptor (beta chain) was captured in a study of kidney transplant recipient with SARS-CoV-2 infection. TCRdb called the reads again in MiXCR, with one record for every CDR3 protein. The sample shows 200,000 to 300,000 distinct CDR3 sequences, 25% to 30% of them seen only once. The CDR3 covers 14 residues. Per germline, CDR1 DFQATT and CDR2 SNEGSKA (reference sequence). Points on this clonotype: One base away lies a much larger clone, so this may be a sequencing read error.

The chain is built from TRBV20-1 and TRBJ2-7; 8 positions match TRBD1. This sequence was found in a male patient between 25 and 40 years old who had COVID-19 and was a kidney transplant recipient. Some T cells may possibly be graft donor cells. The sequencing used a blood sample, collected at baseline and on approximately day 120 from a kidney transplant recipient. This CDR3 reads CSAREGQVPYEQHF. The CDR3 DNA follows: TGCAGTGCTAGAGAGGGACAGGTCCCCTACGAGCAGCACTTC.